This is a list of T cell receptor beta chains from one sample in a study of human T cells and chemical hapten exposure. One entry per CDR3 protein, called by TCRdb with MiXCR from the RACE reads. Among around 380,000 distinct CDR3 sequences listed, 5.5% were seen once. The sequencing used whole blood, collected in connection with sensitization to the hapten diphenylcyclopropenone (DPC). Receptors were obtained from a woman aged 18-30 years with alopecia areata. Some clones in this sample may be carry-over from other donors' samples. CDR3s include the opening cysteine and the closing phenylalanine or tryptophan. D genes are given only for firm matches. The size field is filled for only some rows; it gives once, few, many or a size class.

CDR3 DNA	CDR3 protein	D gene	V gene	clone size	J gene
TGTGCCAGCAGTTACTCTCAGCGGGGGGGAATCACAGATACGCAGTATTTT	CASSYSQRGGITDTQYF	TRBD2	TRBV6-5	many	TRBJ2-3
TGCAGTGCCCGGAGGACAGGGGAAGAGCAGTTCTTC	CSARRTGEEQFF	TRBD1	TRBV20-1	many	TRBJ2-1
TGTGCCAGCAGCCAAGCTCCGCCGGAGTATGAAAAACTGTTTTTT	CASSQAPPEYEKLFF	.	TRBV4-2	many	TRBJ1-4
TGCGCCAGCAGCCCGGGGACTAGCGGGGTGAGCACAGATACGCAGTATTTT	CASSPGTSGVSTDTQYF	TRBD2	TRBV5-1	few	TRBJ2-3
TGTGCCAGCAGTCCGCAGACAGGGACACACGTCCTGACTTTC	CASSPQTGTHVLTF	TRBD1	TRBV12-3/TRBV12-4	many	TRBJ2-6
TGCAGTGCTAGAAAGGGACTAGCTACTTACAATGAGCAGTTCTTC	CSARKGLATYNEQFF	TRBD2	TRBV20-1	few	TRBJ2-1
TGCAGCATCAGAGGGACAGGGGAGGGGGAGCAGTACTTC	CSIRGTGEGEQYF	TRBD1	TRBV29-1	few	TRBJ2-7
TGTGCCAGCAGCTTAGCAGAGGGGTCCGGAAACACCATATATTTT	CASSLAEGSGNTIYF	.	TRBV11-2	.	TRBJ1-3
TGTGCCAGCAGTTTCAAAACGGGGGGGCAGATTACCTACGAGCAGTACTTC	CASSFKTGGQITYEQYF	TRBD2	TRBV12-3/TRBV12-4	many	TRBJ2-7
TGTGCCACCAGCAGACTTCCCGGGACAGGGGTCGCCGGGGAGCTGTTTTTT	CATSRLPGTGVAGELFF	TRBD1	TRBV15	.	TRBJ2-2
TGTGCCAGCAGCCCGCTCCTGACAGGGCCCGACTATGGCTACACCTTC	CASSPLLTGPDYGYTF	TRBD1	TRBV6-2/TRBV6-3	few	TRBJ1-2
TGTGCCAGCAGCTGGGGACTAGCGGGGGCAGATACGCAGTATTTT	CASSWGLAGADTQYF	TRBD2	TRBV7-2	many	TRBJ2-3
TGTGCCAGTACAGACTATAATTCACCCCTCCACTTT	CASTDYNSPLHF	.	TRBV19	few	TRBJ1-6
TGCAGTGCTAGATCCGGGACGGAAACACAGCCCCAGCATTTT	CSARSGTETQPQHF	.	TRBV20-1	few	TRBJ1-5
TGTGCCAGCAATCGACGCTCCCCCCCCACTGAAGCTTTCTTT	CASNRRSPPTEAFF	.	TRBV2	few	TRBJ1-1
TGCGCCAGCAGCCAAGATGGGAGAGGGGCCAACGTCCTGACTTTC	CASSQDGRGANVLTF	.	TRBV4-1	many	TRBJ2-6
TGCAGTGCTAGCTCGCGGAAAGGCTTCCGGCCCCAGCATTTT	CSASSRKGFRPQHF	.	TRBV20-1	many	TRBJ1-5
TGTGCCAGCAGCTTAGCTCCCTCAGGGTGGGATGAGCAGTTCTTC	CASSLAPSGWDEQFF	.	TRBV7-2	many	TRBJ2-1
TGCGCCAGCAGCTTGGGCGACAGGGAGGAGAGAAGCGGCTACACCTTC	CASSLGDREERSGYTF	TRBD1	TRBV5-1	.	TRBJ1-2
TGTGCCAGCAGCCTTAATAGGCAGGGCTATAATTCACCCCTCCACTTT	CASSLNRQGYNSPLHF	.	TRBV5-5	many	TRBJ1-6
TGCAGCGGGACAGACCGCACTGAAGCTTTCTTT	CSGTDRTEAFF	.	TRBV29-1	many	TRBJ1-1
TGTGCCAGCAGCTTAGGGGATGAGCAGTTCTTC	CASSLGDEQFF	.	TRBV7-9	.	TRBJ2-1
TGCAGTGCTAGAGATCCGGGGGCTAAGTCCTACGAGCAGTACTTC	CSARDPGAKSYEQYF	.	TRBV20-1	few	TRBJ2-7
TGCGCCAGCAGCGTAGCGCAGGGAGGTCCCTATAATTCACCCCTCCACTTT	CASSVAQGGPYNSPLHF	.	TRBV4-3	.	TRBJ1-6
TGTGCCAGCAGTTTAAGGGGAGCTGGAAACACCATATATTTT	CASSLRGAGNTIYF	.	TRBV27	many	TRBJ1-3
TGTGCCATCAGAGCCGGGCATAGCCTGGACACAGATACGCAGTATTTT	CAIRAGHSLDTDTQYF	.	TRBV10-3	.	TRBJ2-3
TGTGCCAGCAGCTCCAGGGAACGGGAGCTGTTTTTT	CASSSRERELFF	.	TRBV7-9	.	TRBJ2-2
TGTGCCATCAGAAAAAGGGACCAAGAGACCCAGTACTTC	CAIRKRDQETQYF	.	TRBV10-3	.	TRBJ2-5
TGCAGCGTTGAAACCGCGTACAGTTATGAAGCTTTCTTT	CSVETAYSYEAFF	.	TRBV29-1	many	TRBJ1-1
TGTGCCAGCAGCTTGCGTCCTCCCGGGAGCTCCTACAATGAGCAGTTCTTC	CASSLRPPGSSYNEQFF	.	TRBV5-5	many	TRBJ2-1
TGTGCCAGCAGTCCAAAGGACTCTGGGGCCAACGTCCTGACTTTC	CASSPKDSGANVLTF	.	TRBV12-3/TRBV12-4	few	TRBJ2-6
TGTGCCAGCAGCGTAGGAGATTCCCTTAACTATGGCTACACCTTC	CASSVGDSLNYGYTF	.	TRBV9	few	TRBJ1-2
TGTGCCAGCAGTGAAGGACGGCTGGTCACTGAAGCTTTCTTT	CASSEGRLVTEAFF	.	TRBV28	many	TRBJ1-1
TGTGCCAGCAGTTACAAGGAGAGCAATCAGCCCCAGCATTTT	CASSYKESNQPQHF	.	TRBV6-5	many	TRBJ1-5
TGTGCCAGCAGCCCGGGACTATCCACCTACGAGCAGTACTTC	CASSPGLSTYEQYF	TRBD2	TRBV5-6	.	TRBJ2-7
TGCGCCAGCAGCCAGGGATCGGGCACTGAAGCTTTCTTT	CASSQGSGTEAFF	.	TRBV4-1	few	TRBJ1-1